Presented here are 30 T cell receptor beta chains from one specimen sequenced in a study of regulatory T cells in long-lasting Graves disease. Assembly of TCR beta libraries relied on iRepertoire HTBI primers together with Arm-PCR of CDR3 regions. Using its own MiXCR run on the multiplex PCR reads, TCRdb lists one record per CDR3 protein. The table lists over 350,000 distinct CDR3 sequences, 14% of them singletons, with more than 15% in the top ten. The time point: newly diagnosed GD, antithyroid drugs for less than 3 months. The TCR library was made from RNA extracted from PBMCs. These same data were also listed under a study on T cells in Graves' hyperthyroidism and ophthalmopathy.

The sequences come from peripheral blood mononuclear cells (PBMCs), collected at new diagnosis, from a patient treated with antithyroid drugs. The receptors originated from a woman between 45 and 60 years old with Graves disease.

To note about this clonotype: One end of the junction fails to match germline, which may point to a read error. The genes are TRBV11-3 and TRBJ2-7; weak D call: TRBD1 (6 bases). CDR1 is SGHNT, CDR2 YENEEA, per germline. This CDR3 is built from 13 residues. CDR3 region: CTSSATGTNEQYF. CDR3 coding DNA: TGTACCAGCAGCGCTACAGGGACCAACGAGCAGTACTTC.

This sequence joins TRBV6-2 or TRBV6-3 and TRBJ1-4; no firm D call. Germline loops: CDR1 MNHEY, CDR2 SVGEGT. This CDR3 has 10 amino acids. The CDR3 protein is CACANEKLFF. The CDR3 bases are TGTGCTTGCGCCAATGAAAAACTGTTTTTT.

The rearrangement joins TRBV3-1 to TRBJ2-3, with 9 positions matching TRBD1. With V trimmed by 2 bases and J by 5 bases, 5 bases remained unmatched. The CDR3 has 15 amino acids. Germline values: CDR1 LGHDT, CDR2 YNNKEL (reference sequence). The CDR3 protein is CASSQTQGAGDTQYF. Written as DNA, the CDR3 is TGTGCCAGCAGCCAAACACAGGGGGCTGGAGATACGCAGTATTTT.

This clonotype was detected many times. The chain combines TRBV24-1 with TRBJ2-2; TRBD1 aligns across 7 bases. Germline trimming cut 3 bases from V and 7 bases from J; bases unmatched to any gene: 10. The V gene's germline CDR1 is KGHDR and CDR2 SFDVKD. The CDR3 runs 16 residues. CDR3 bases: TGTGCCACCAGTGATCCAACGACAGGGTCCGGCGGGGAGCTGTTTTTT. Protein product: CATSDPTTGSGGELFF.

The genes are TRBV7-9 and TRBJ2-3; 10 bases map to TRBD2. This CDR3 is built from 17 residues. V lost 4 bases and J lost 2; bases outside the gene matches: 9. The V gene's germline CDR1 is SEHNR and CDR2 FQNEAQ (reference sequence). The CDR3 bases are TGTGCCAGCAGCTCTCCTCCGGGACTAGCGATCACAGATACGCAGTATTTT. Translated, it gives CASSSPPGLAITDTQYF.

V usage is TRBV10-3 and J usage is TRBJ2-2; D is possibly TRBD1 or TRBD2 (6 bases each). CDR3 length: 15 residues. V lost 6 bases and J lost 0, with 11 bases in between. The V gene's germline CDR1 is ENHRY and CDR2 SYGVKD. CDR3 nucleotide sequence: TGTGCCATCAGGGCGGGACAACCGAACACCGGGGAGCTGTTTTTT. Translating it yields CAIRAGQPNTGELFF.

This clonotype showed up many times. V and J are TRBV29-1 and TRBJ2-1, with D maybe TRBD1 (6 bases). The V end was cut by 1 base, the J end by 9 bases, with 7 bases between. There are 11 residues in the CDR3. Germline loops: CDR1 SQVTM, CDR2 ANQGSEA. CDR3 sequence (DNA): TGCAGCGTTGAAGCAGGGGCTGAGCAGTTCTTC. It specifies CSVEAGAEQFF.

In its sample, this clonotype was seen many times. The V gene is TRBV6-1, the J gene TRBJ1-5; 7 nucleotides line up with TRBD1. Trimming took 5 bases from V and 5 from J; bases not matched to a gene: 3. The CDR3 length is 13 residues. The germline CDR1 and CDR2 sequences are MNHNS and SASEGT. CDR3: CASSTGEYQPQHF. CDR3 nucleotide sequence: TGTGCCAGCAGTACAGGGGAGTATCAGCCCCAGCATTTT.

This clonotype was detected a few times. The V gene is TRBV10-3, the J gene TRBJ2-3; no clear D. Germline-derived CDR1 and CDR2 are ENHRY and SYGVKD. The CDR3 has 12 residues. The ends were cut back, 6 bases at V and 4 bases at J, with 8 bases in the middle. This CDR3 is CAISEGPDTQYF. CDR3 nucleotide sequence: TGTGCCATCAGCGAAGGGCCAGATACGCAGTATTTT.

This clonotype was recorded many times. The chain joins TRBV27 to TRBJ2-2, with 7 bases lining up with TRBD1. Germline V gene sequence: CDR1 MNHEY, CDR2 SMNVEV (reference sequence). This CDR3 spans 16 amino acids. V trimming: 2 bases; J trimming: 3 bases; junction bases outside the gene matches: 6. The CDR3 region is CASSLTGAQDTGELFF. As DNA, the CDR3 is TGTGCCAGCAGTTTAACAGGGGCGCAGGACACCGGGGAGCTGTTTTTT.

The rearrangement links TRBV5-6 to TRBJ2-1; 15 nucleotides align to TRBD2. The CDR3 has 18 residues. V lost 5 bases, J lost 7 bases, and 13 bases stayed unmatched. CDR1 is SGHDT, CDR2 YYEEEE, per germline. CDR3 protein: CASRRKGLAGGSGNEQFF. CDR3 DNA sequence: TGTGCCAGCAGACGGAAGGGACTAGCGGGAGGATCGGGTAATGAGCAGTTCTTC.

In its sample, this clonotype was seen many times. The CDR3 reads CASSLSGQWDTQYF. CDR3 sequence (DNA): TGTGCCAGCAGCTTATCTGGCCAGTGGGATACGCAGTATTTT. This chain links TRBV7-3 with TRBJ2-3; D gene unclear. The CDR3 runs 14 residues. Trimming pared 2 bases from V and 6 bases from J, leaving 12 bases between. Germline loops: CDR1 SGHTA, CDR2 FQGTGA.

This clonotype has at least ten counts. V usage is TRBV29-1 and J usage is TRBJ2-7, with D perhaps TRBD1 (6 bases). CDR1 is SQVTM, CDR2 ANQGSEA, per germline. This CDR3 comprises 13 residues. Trimming left V 4 bases short and J 6 bases short, with 16 bases between. The CDR3 spells CSVGGQGFGEQYF. The CDR3, as DNA: TGCAGCGTTGGCGGTCAGGGGTTCGGCGAGCAGTACTTC.

There are a few counts of this clonotype. CDR3 nucleotides: TGTGCCAGCATGTATCTCGGACAGGGGAATTCACCCCTCCACTTT. Its translation: CASMYLGQGNSPLHF. The chain uses TRBV27 and TRBJ1-6; 9 bases match TRBD1. The CDR3 has 15 amino acids. Germline V gene lookup returns CDR1 MNHEY and CDR2 SMNVEV (reference sequence). V lost 7 bases to trimming and J lost 7 bases; unmatched junction nucleotides: 8.

In DNA form, the CDR3 reads TGTGCCAGCAGCTTAGGAGGGGGCTCCCCCTACGAGCAGTACTTC. It yields the protein CASSLGGGSPYEQYF. V is TRBV7-9 and J is TRBJ2-7, with 7 bases identical to TRBD1. V shed 1 base and J 2 bases; nucleotides not matched to a gene: 5. Germline CDR1 SEHNR, CDR2 FQNEAQ (reference sequence). CDR3 size: 15 residues.

The chain has TRBV27 and TRBJ1-4, with D possibly TRBD1 on 6 matching bases. The V gene's germline CDR1 is MNHEY and CDR2 SMNVEV (reference sequence). The CDR3 runs to 14 residues. V dropped 5 bases and J dropped 8 bases, with 15 bases sitting between them. The CDR3 DNA is TGTGCCAGCAGTCCAGGGGATGTTCGGGAAAAACTGTTTTTT. Amino acids: CASSPGDVREKLFF. The full variable domain, its missing parts supplied by reference TRBV27 and TRBJ1-4, is EAQVTQNPRYLITVTGKKLTVTCSQNMNHEYMSWYRQDPGLGLRQIYYSMNVEVTDKGDVPEGYKVSRKEKRNFPLILESPSPNQTSLYFCASSPGDVREKLFFGSGTQLSVL.

Many counts were recorded for this clonotype. The V and J genes are TRBV5-1 and TRBJ2-1; TRBD1 agrees at 10 bases. Germline-derived CDR1 and CDR2 are SGHRS and YFSETQ. The V segment lost 0 bases and the J segment 4 bases; nucleotides outside the gene matches: 4. The CDR3 totals 16 residues. The chain's CDR3 is CASSLGLGQGYNEQFF. The CDR3 bases are TGCGCCAGCAGCTTGGGGTTGGGACAGGGGTACAATGAGCAGTTCTTC.

This clonotype was observed a handful of times. The DNA for the CDR3 is TGTGCCAGCAGCTGGACATCTGGAAACACCATATATTTT. This translates into CASSWTSGNTIYF. The J gene is TRBJ1-3, the V gene TRBV5-8, with a tentative D call TRBD1 (5 bases). Looked up from germline, CDR1 is SGHTS and CDR2 is YDEGEE. The V end was cut by 3 bases, the J end by 1 base, with 5 bases between. There are 13 residues in the CDR3.

This clonotype was recorded many times. The V and J genes are TRBV18 and TRBJ2-1, with TRBD2 matching over 12 bases. Germline CDR1 and CDR2: KGHSH and LQKENI. CDR3 length equals 16 residues. V lost 5 bases to trimming and J lost 7 bases; unmatched junction nucleotides: 9. DNA of the CDR3: TGTGCCAGCTCATACCTAGCGGGAGGGCCGGAAAATGAGCAGTTCTTC. It codes for CASSYLAGGPENEQFF. The full variable domain, its missing parts supplied by reference TRBV18 and TRBJ2-1, is NAGVMQNPRHLVRRRGQEARLRCSPMKGHSHVYWYRQLPEEGLKFMVYLQKENIIDESGMPKERFSAEFPKEGPSILRIQQVVRGDSAAYFCASSYLAGGPENEQFFGPGTRLTVL.

This CDR3 is CASSGGTGEAFF. As DNA, the CDR3 is TGTGCCAGCAGCGGAGGGACAGGGGAAGCTTTCTTT. The gene calls are TRBV5-6 and TRBJ1-1; 9 bases are shared with TRBD1. V was pared by 4 bases and J by 8 bases, with 3 bases of the junction left unmatched. The CDR3 runs 12 residues. The V gene's germline CDR1 is SGHDT and CDR2 YYEEEE. The full variable domain, rest sourced from reference TRBV5-6 and TRBJ1-1, is DAGVTQSPTHLIKTRGQQVTLRCSPKSGHDTVSWYQQALGQGPQFIFQYYEEEERQRGNFPDRFSGHQFPNYSSELNVNALLLGDSALYLCASSGGTGEAFFGQGTRLTVV.

Many counts were recorded for this clonotype. This sequence joins TRBV5-8 and TRBJ2-7; the D gene is possibly TRBD2 (5 bases). The CDR3 has 15 amino acids. The V end lost 4 bases, the J end lost 2 bases, and 16 bases lay between the germline ends. Germline V gene lookup returns CDR1 SGHTS and CDR2 YDEGEE. This chain's CDR3 is CASSPRLRETYEQYF. CDR3 DNA: TGTGCCAGCAGCCCTCGGCTACGGGAAACCTACGAGCAGTACTTC.

This clonotype was seen many times. This chain joins TRBV7-9 and TRBJ2-2, with TRBD1 matching 8 bases. Germline lookup yields CDR1 SEHNR and CDR2 FQNEAQ (reference sequence). V lost 5 bases, J lost 5 bases, and 7 bases stayed unmatched. The CDR3 is 15 amino acids. Here the CDR3 DNA reads TGTGCCAGCAGCCAGGACAGGGTCCTTACCGGGGAGCTGTTTTTT. This encodes CASSQDRVLTGELFF.

This clonotype was counted ten times or more. The CDR3 is CASSPTLRQGSGNTIYF. In DNA, the CDR3 is TGTGCCAGCAGCCCGACGCTCCGACAGGGTTCTGGAAACACCATATATTTT. V is TRBV7-9 and J is TRBJ1-3; TRBD1 aligns across 7 bases. CDR3 length: 17 amino acids. Germline CDR1 and CDR2: SEHNR and FQNEAQ (reference sequence). Trimming cost V 5 bases and J 1 base; bases outside gene matches: 11.

The rearrangement uses TRBV5-8 and TRBJ1-5, with TRBD1 identical over 7 bases. Trimming removed 6 bases from V and 0 bases from J; junction bases left unmatched: 12. The CDR3 extends over 17 amino acids. Germline values: CDR1 SGHTS, CDR2 YDEGEE. DNA of the CDR3: TGTGCCAGCATCACCGGGACAGAGAATTATAGCAATCAGCCCCAGCATTTT. It encodes CASITGTENYSNQPQHF.

The V and J genes are TRBV3-1 and TRBJ2-5, with 7 nucleotides matching TRBD1. The J segment lost 5 bases and the V segment lost 0 bases, leaving 15 bases of the junction unmatched. The germline V gene has CDR1 LGHDT and CDR2 YNNKEL (reference sequence). This CDR3 region has 18 residues. The chain's CDR3 is CASSQEGTAGGGRETQYF. For the CDR3, the DNA is TGTGCCAGCAGCCAAGAAGGGACAGCCGGTGGAGGTAGGGAGACCCAGTACTTC.

The rearrangement links TRBV5-1 to TRBJ2-5; D may match TRBD1 or TRBD2 (5 bases each). V shed 4 bases and J shed 1 base, with 14 bases lying between them. The germline V gene has CDR1 SGHRS and CDR2 YFSETQ. This CDR3 is 15 amino acids long. CDR3 loop: CASSVGDQLQETQYF. The CDR3 DNA sequence: TGCGCCAGCAGCGTGGGGGACCAGCTCCAAGAGACCCAGTACTTC.

This clonotype was recorded at least ten times. The chain is built from TRBV28 and TRBJ1-1; D possibly corresponds to TRBD1 (6 bases). CDR3 length: 15 amino acids. Germline V gives CDR1 MDHEN, CDR2 SYDVKM. Trimming pared 2 bases from V and 1 base from J, leaving 11 bases between. The CDR3 DNA sequence: TGTGCCAGCAGTTTAGGGGGCGCCCGGAACACTGAAGCTTTCTTT. Encoded protein: CASSLGGARNTEAFF.

With regard to this clonotype: This may be a read error: a much more frequent sequence differs by one nucleotide. The chain recombines TRBV12-3 or TRBV12-4 with TRBJ2-7, with D unclear. There are 14 residues in the CDR3. The V end lost 3 bases, the J end lost 0 bases, and 9 bases lay between the germline ends. The DNA for the CDR3 is TGTGCCAGCAGTTTTCAGATGGGCTCCTACGAGCAGTACTTC. This sequence encodes CASSFQMGSYEQYF.

The chain joins TRBV7-2 to TRBJ1-2; D remains unclear. Trimming removed 2 bases from V and 1 base from J, with 5 bases in between. The CDR3 runs to 13 residues. Germline V gene sequence: CDR1 SGHTA, CDR2 FQGNSA. The CDR3 loop is CASSLNSNYGYTF. For the CDR3, the DNA is TGTGCCAGCAGCTTAAACAGTAACTATGGCTACACCTTC.

The sample holds many counts of this clonotype. One end of the junction does not line up with germline, which may come from a read error. The genes are TRBV5-1 and TRBJ1-1; unclear D gene. Germline CDR1 SGHRS, CDR2 YFSETQ. This CDR3 spans 13 amino acids. CDR3: CASSLTRDTEAFF. CDR3 bases: TGTGCCAGCAGTTTAACGAGGGACACTGAAGCTTTCTTT.